This T cell receptor (beta chain) came from a study of CD8 T cells in ankylosing spondylitis. The V end was cut by 5 bases, the J end by 4 bases, with 8 bases between. The CDR3 consists of 12 residues. The V gene's germline CDR1 is SNHLY and CDR2 FYNNEI. Study-level findings and limits: A motif in TCR beta, a set of 8 or 9 highly homologous variants, appeared characteristic of ankylosing spondylitis blood. Researchers reportedly found disease-linked clones significantly enriched in matched ankylosing spondylitis synovial fluid.

A quantitative 5'-RACE method, one with molecular barcodes, was used to make TCR beta libraries. TCRdb analysed the 5' RACE reads with MiXCR anew, one entry per CDR3 protein. The repertoire holds 200,000 to 250,000 distinct CDR3 sequences, with 8% to 9% as singletons. This clonotype was seen ten or more times. Its antigen remains unidentified. Sequencing input: blood, either unsorted or a sorted T cell fraction (not recorded which). J is TRBJ1-2 and V is TRBV2, with D maybe TRBD1 (6 bases). The receptor comes from a female donor with ankylosing spondylitis or in good health (not recorded which). The CDR3 DNA reads TGTGCCAGCAGTACACAGGGCTATGGCTACACCTTC. It yields the protein CASSTQGYGYTF.